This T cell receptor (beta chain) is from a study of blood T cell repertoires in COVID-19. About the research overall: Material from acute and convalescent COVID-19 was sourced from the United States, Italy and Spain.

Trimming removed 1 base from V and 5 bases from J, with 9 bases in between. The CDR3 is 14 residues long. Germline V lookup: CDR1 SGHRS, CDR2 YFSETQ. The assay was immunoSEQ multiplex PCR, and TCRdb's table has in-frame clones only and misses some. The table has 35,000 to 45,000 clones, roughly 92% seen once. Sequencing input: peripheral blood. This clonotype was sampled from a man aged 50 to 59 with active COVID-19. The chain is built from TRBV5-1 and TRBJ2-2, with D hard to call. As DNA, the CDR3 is TGCGCCAGCAGCTTGTCAACAGTTACCGGGGAGCTGTTTTTT. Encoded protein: CASSLSTVTGELFF.